What follows is one T cell receptor beta chain and its context. The sample comes from a study of CD8 T cells in Susac syndrome. Random hexamers were used to reverse transcribe an amount of about 0.45 to 1 ug RNA. TCR beta CDR3 was amplified by immunoSEQ multiplex PCR. This amplification extended across 54 Vbeta and 13 Jbeta segments. TCRdb re-analysed the immunoSEQ multiplex PCR reads in MiXCR, keeping a single row per CDR3 protein. The sample includes 200,000 to 250,000 distinct CDR3 sequences, 85% to 95% seen only once; the top ten take approximately 0.15%. With 5 bases clipped from V and 6 bases from J, the junction kept 15 bases outside the gene matches. The CDR3 length is 16 residues. Germline V gives CDR1 SGHTA, CDR2 FQGNSA.

The sample taken for sequencing was CD4+ T cells from PBMCs. This receptor was taken from a human donor with Susac syndrome. The chain links TRBV7-2 to TRBJ1-1; 7 positions match TRBD1. The CDR3 protein is CASSKYLTGDGPEAFF. In DNA form, the CDR3 reads TGTGCCAGCAGCAAATACCTAACAGGGGATGGGCCTGAAGCTTTCTTT.